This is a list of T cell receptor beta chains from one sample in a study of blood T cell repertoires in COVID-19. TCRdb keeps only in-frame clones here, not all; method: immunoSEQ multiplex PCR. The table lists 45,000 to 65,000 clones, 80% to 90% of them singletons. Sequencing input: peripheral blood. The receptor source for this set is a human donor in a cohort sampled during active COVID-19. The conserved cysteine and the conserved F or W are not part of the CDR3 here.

CDR3aa: ASSVNRWVNTEAF
j_gene: TRBJ1-1
v_gene: TRBV27

CDR3aa: ASSARTEPTPNSPLH
j_gene: TRBJ1-6
v_gene: TRBV7-8

CDR3aa: ASSYSGGLNTEAF
j_gene: TRBJ1-1
v_gene: TRBV6-5

CDR3aa: ASSVRDRGGGEKLF
j_gene: TRBJ1-4
v_gene: TRBV5-5

CDR3aa: ASSLWQRRGQH
j_gene: TRBJ1-5
v_gene: TRBV12-3/TRBV12-4

CDR3aa: ASSSSGLKETQY
j_gene: TRBJ2-5
v_gene: TRBV7-8

CDR3aa: ASSFTGLVDEKLF
j_gene: TRBJ1-4
v_gene: TRBV7-9

CDR3aa: ASRPDRGHNYGYT
j_gene: TRBJ1-2
v_gene: TRBV6-5

CDR3aa: ASRVLQGAANEKLF
j_gene: TRBJ1-4
v_gene: TRBV5-1

CDR3aa: ASSEQGEGNQPQH
j_gene: TRBJ1-5
v_gene: TRBV6-1